The subject of this entry is one T cell receptor (beta chain). The antigen remains unidentified. TCRdb ran MiXCR on the 5' RACE reads and lists one entry per CDR3 protein. The sample has 75,000 to 80,000 distinct CDR3 sequences; roughly 12% are singletons. This entry comes from a study of early T cells in non-severe SARS-CoV-2 infection. Study observations and caveats: VDJdb matching, biased toward anti-spike CD8 responses, missed private and CD4 specificities.

The CDR3 is 13 amino acids. Germline lookup yields CDR1 MNHEY and CDR2 SMNVEV (reference sequence). V gave up 6 bases and J gave up 7 bases, with 15 bases separating them. This clonotype was obtained from an adult who was a healthcare worker with PCR-confirmed SARS-CoV-2 infection or an uninfected control (not recorded which). Sequencing was performed on whole blood, taken at baseline. The chain recombines TRBV27 with TRBJ2-5, with D possibly matching TRBD1 (5 bases). The CDR3 DNA sequence: TGTGCCAGCAGAGGGGTTTCTGCTGGGACCCAGTACTTC. It specifies CASRGVSAGTQYF.